What follows describes a single T cell receptor (beta chain). Its antigen is not known. Clones were sequenced by immunoSEQ multiplex PCR, and TCRdb holds only the in-frame ones, with some missing. Among some 300,000 clones listed, more than 70% were seen once. As to treatment: 15 to 20 received Ad26.COV2.S at low or high dose, single or two shots; 5 received placebo; per-sample allocation not given. Repertoires come from day 63 after the first vaccine or placebo injection. An adult of 18-55 years in Boston served as donor. The data originate from a study of Ad26.COV2.S vaccination and SARS-CoV-2 variants. As for the study in general: A participant enrolled in the COV1001 Ad26.COV2.S trial arm provided the sample.

Study-level findings and limits: TCR breadth and depth estimates may have understated total T cell responses. Spike-specific CD8+ and CD4+ T cell responses reportedly showed substantial breadth after vaccination.

V lost 2 bases, J lost 7 bases, and 5 bases stayed unmatched. Germline-derived CDR1 and CDR2 are LGHDT and YNNKEL (reference sequence). The CDR3 totals 15 residues. The V gene is TRBV3-1 (or the pseudogene TRBV3-2), the J gene TRBJ2-4, with 10 positions matching TRBD1. The sample was peripheral blood, taken in a trial of Ad26.COV2.S vaccine versus placebo. The receptor was isolated from a person aged 18-60 years who received the Ad26.COV2.S COVID-19 vaccine or a placebo. For the CDR3, the DNA is TGTGCCAGCAGCCAACTTCCGGGACAGGGGAACATTCAGTACTTC. Protein product: CASSQLPGQGNIQYF.